This entry concerns a single T cell receptor (beta chain). The antigen remains unidentified. This CDR3 comprises 12 residues. Trimming cost V 3 bases and J 8 bases, with 11 bases left between them. Germline CDR1 is SGHTA and CDR2 is FQGNSA. One entry per CDR3 protein results from TCRdb running MiXCR on the PCR reads. The sample carries roughly 20,000 distinct CDR3 sequences, roughly 63% recorded once. The sample belongs to a study of vaccination and CD4 T cells after COVID-19. Study observations and caveats: Among reactive clones from convalescent patients, a median about 83% appeared only post-vaccination. Investigators enrolled relatively few convalescent patients and included no early post-infection timepoints.

The receptor's source is a human donor who had recovered from COVID-19. The specimen was CD4+ T cells from blood, collected after SARS-CoV-2 vaccination. This rearrangement joins TRBV7-2 to TRBJ2-7; D unresolved. The CDR3 region has the DNA TGTGCCAGCAGCTTTAGGGATTACAAGCAGTACTTC. As protein: CASSFRDYKQYF.